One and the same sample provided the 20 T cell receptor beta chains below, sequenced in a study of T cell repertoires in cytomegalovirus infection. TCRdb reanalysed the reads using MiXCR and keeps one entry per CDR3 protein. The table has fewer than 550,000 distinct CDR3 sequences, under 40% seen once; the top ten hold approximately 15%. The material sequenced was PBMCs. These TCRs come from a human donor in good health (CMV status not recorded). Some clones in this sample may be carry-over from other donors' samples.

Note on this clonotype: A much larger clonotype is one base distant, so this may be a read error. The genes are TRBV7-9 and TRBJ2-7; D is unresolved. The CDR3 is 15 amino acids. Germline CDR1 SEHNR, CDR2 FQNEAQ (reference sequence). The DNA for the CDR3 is TGTGACAGCAGCTGGGATAGAAAGGGAAGTTACGAGCAGTACTTC. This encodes CDSSWDRKGSYEQYF.

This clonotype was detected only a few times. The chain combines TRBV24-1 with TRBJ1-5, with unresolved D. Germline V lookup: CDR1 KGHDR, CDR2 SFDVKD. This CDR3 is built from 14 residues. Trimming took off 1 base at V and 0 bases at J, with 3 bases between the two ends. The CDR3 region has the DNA TGTGCCACCAGTGATTTCTATAGCAATCAGCCCCAGCATTTT. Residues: CATSDFYSNQPQHF.

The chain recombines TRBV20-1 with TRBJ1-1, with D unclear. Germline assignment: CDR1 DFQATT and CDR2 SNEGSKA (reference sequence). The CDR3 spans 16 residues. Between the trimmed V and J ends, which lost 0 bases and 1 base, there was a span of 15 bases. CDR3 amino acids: CSARDEGPTRNTEAFF. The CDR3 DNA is TGCAGTGCTAGAGATGAGGGCCCCACTAGGAACACTGAAGCTTTCTTT.

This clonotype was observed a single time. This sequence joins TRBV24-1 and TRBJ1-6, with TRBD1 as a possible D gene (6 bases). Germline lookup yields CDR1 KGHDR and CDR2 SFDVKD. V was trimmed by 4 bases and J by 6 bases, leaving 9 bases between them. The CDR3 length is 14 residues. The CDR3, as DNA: TGTGCCACCAGTGACGGGACAAGTAATTCACCCCTCCACTTT. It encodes CATSDGTSNSPLHF.

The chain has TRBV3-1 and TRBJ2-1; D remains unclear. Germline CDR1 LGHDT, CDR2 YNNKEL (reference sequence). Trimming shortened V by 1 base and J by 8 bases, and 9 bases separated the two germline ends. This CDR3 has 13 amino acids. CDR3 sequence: CASSQGFVDEQFF. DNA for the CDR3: TGTGCCAGCAGCCAAGGATTTGTGGATGAGCAGTTCTTC.

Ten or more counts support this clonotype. The CDR3 DNA reads TGTGCCAGCAGCTTAAAGATCGGGGAGCTGTTTTTT. Protein: CASSLKIGELFF. V gene TRBV7-8 combines with J gene TRBJ2-2, with D hard to call. The CDR3 spans 12 residues. Looked up from germline, CDR1 is SGHVS and CDR2 is FQNEAQ. V was cut by 2 bases and J by 7 bases, with 5 bases left in between.

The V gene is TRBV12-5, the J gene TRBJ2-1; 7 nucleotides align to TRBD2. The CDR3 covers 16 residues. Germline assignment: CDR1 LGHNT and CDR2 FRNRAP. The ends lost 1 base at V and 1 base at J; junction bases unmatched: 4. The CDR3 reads CASGLAGGWSYNEQFF. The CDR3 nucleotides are TGTGCTAGTGGTTTGGCGGGGGGATGGTCCTACAATGAGCAGTTCTTC.

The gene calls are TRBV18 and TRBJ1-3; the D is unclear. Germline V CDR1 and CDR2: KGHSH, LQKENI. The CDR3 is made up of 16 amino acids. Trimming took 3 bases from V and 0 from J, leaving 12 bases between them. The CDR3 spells CASSPLDGDSGNTIYF. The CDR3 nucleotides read TGTGCCAGCTCACCTCTGGACGGTGACTCTGGAAACACCATATATTTT.

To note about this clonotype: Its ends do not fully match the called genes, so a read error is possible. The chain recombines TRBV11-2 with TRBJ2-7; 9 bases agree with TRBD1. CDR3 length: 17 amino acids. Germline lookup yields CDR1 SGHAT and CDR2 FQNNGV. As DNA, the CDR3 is TGTGCCAGCAGCCCCCCTGGGACAGGGCTGAGGTCCTCCGAGCAGTACTTC. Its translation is CASSPPGTGLRSSEQYF.

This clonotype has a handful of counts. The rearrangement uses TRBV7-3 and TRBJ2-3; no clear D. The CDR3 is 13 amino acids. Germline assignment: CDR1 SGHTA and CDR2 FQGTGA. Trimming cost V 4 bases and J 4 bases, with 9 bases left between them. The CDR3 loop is CASSSTTADTQYF. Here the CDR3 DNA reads TGTGCCAGCAGCTCGACAACTGCAGATACGCAGTATTTT.

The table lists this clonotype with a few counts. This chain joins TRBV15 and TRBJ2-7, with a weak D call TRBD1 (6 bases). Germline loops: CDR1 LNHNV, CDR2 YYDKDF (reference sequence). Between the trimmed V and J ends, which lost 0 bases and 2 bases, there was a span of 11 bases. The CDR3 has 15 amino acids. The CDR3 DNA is TGTGCCACCAGCAGAGATCTTCAGGGGACCTACGAGCAGTACTTC. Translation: CATSRDLQGTYEQYF. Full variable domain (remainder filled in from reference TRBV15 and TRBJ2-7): DAMVIQNPRYQVTQFGKPVTLSCSQTLNHNVMYWYQQKSSQAPKLLFHYYDKDFNNEADTPDNFQSRRPNTSFCFLDIRSPGLGDTAMYLCATSRDLQGTYEQYFGPGTRLTVT.

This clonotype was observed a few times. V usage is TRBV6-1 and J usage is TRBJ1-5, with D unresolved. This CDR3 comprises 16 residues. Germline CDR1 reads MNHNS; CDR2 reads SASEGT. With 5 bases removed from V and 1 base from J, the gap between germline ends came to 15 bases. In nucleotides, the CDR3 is TGTGCCAGCAGTTATGGCAGCCTCTCCAGCAATCAGCCCCAGCATTTT. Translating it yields CASSYGSLSSNQPQHF.

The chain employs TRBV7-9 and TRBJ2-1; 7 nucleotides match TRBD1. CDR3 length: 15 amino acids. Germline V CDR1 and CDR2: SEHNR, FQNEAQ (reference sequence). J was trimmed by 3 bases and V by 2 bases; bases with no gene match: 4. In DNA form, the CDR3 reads TGTGCCAGCAGCTTACTAGACAGGGTCTACAATGAGCAGTTCTTC. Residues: CASSLLDRVYNEQFF.

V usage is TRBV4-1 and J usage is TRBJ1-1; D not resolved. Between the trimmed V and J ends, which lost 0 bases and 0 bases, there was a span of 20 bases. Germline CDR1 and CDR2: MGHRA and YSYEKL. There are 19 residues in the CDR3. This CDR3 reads CASSQDTGEIGIMNTEAFF. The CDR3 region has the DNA TGCGCCAGCAGCCAAGATACCGGTGAGATCGGAATCATGAACACTGAAGCTTTCTTT.

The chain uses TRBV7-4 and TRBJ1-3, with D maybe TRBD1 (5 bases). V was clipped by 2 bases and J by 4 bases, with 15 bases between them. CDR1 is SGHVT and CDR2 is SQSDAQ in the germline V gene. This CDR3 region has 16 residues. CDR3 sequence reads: CASSLLGTASGNTIYF. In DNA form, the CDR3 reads TGTGCCAGCAGCTTACTTGGGACCGCTTCGGGAAACACCATATATTTT.

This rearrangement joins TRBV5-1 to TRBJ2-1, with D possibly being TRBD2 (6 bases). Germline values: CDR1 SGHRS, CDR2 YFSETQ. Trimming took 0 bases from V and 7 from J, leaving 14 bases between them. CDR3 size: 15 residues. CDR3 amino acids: CASSLVEQAGNEQFF. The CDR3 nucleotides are TGCGCCAGCAGCTTGGTAGAACAGGCGGGGAATGAGCAGTTCTTC.

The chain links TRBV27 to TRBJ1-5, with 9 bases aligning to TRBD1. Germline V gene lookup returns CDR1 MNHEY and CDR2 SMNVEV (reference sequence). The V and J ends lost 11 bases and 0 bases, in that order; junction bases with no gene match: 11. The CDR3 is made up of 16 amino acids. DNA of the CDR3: TGTGCCTTCCTTACAGGGGGCTCGTATAGCAATCAGCCCCAGCATTTT. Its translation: CAFLTGGSYSNQPQHF.

The CDR3 protein is CASIGSSSYEQYF. The DNA of the CDR3 is TGTGCCAGTATTGGGAGTTCTTCCTACGAGCAGTACTTC. The chain uses TRBV19 and TRBJ2-7; perhaps TRBD2 as D (5 bases). Germline values: CDR1 LNHDA, CDR2 SQIVND (reference sequence). Trimming shortened V by 7 bases and J by 1 base, and 11 bases separated the two germline ends. The CDR3 is 13 amino acids.

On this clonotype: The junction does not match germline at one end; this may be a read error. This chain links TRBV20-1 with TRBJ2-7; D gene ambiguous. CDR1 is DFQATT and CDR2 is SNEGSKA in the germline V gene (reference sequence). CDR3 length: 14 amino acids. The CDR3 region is CSASSTFSSYEQSF. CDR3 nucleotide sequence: TGCAGTGCTAGTTCCACTTTTAGCTCCTACGAGCAGTCCTTC.

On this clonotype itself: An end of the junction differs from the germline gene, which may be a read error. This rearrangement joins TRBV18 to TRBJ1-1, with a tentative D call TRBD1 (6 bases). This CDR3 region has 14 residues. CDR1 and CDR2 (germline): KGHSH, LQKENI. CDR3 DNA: TGTGCCAGCTCACCACCGGTGGCGGGGACAAATTACGAGTTT. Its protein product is CASSPPVAGTNYEF.